One sample yielded the 24 T cell receptor beta chains listed below, sequenced in a study of T cell responses to AZD1222 COVID-19 vaccine. TCRdb keeps only in-frame clones here, not all; method: immunoSEQ multiplex PCR. The table has some 120,000 clones, approximately 85% seen once; the top ten hold approximately 6.6%. The starting material was peripheral blood, obtained on day 0 of AZD1222 vaccination. The receptors come from an adult in good health.

The chain recombines TRBV18 with TRBJ2-7; 10 bases match TRBD1. CDR1 and CDR2 (germline): KGHSH, LQKENI. The ends lost 5 bases at V and 0 bases at J; junction bases unmatched: 7. The CDR3 runs to 16 residues. The CDR3, as DNA: TGTGCCAGCTCATCCCCCTGGGACAGGGGCTCCTACGAGCAGTACTTC. Translating it yields CASSSPWDRGSYEQYF.

The J gene is TRBJ1-3, the V gene TRBV6-6; the D is unclear. Germline lookup yields CDR1 MNHNY and CDR2 SVGAGI (reference sequence). The CDR3 runs to 14 residues. Between the trimmed V and J ends, which lost 6 bases and 0 bases, there was a span of 9 bases. In DNA form, the CDR3 reads TGTGCCAGCAGCCCCGGGCGCTCTGGAAACACCATATATTTT. It specifies CASSPGRSGNTIYF.

V gene TRBV14 combines with J gene TRBJ1-1; 7 bases match TRBD1. Germline CDR1 SGHDN, CDR2 FVKESK. The V and J ends lost 4 bases and 6 bases, in that order; junction bases with no gene match: 11. The CDR3 consists of 15 residues. CDR3 amino acids: CASSRRQGSRSEAFF. For the CDR3, the DNA is TGTGCCAGCAGCCGAAGACAGGGCAGCAGGTCTGAAGCTTTCTTT.

The V call is TRBV21-1, the J call TRBJ1-6. TRBV21-1 is a pseudogene segment. The CDR3 is made up of 15 amino acids. CDR3: CASSKGRVDNSPLHF. Here the CDR3 DNA reads TGTGCCAGCAGCAAAGGGAGGGTGGATAATTCACCCCTCCACTTT.

This clone has only a few counts. The chain uses TRBV28 and TRBJ2-7; 8 bases line up with TRBD1. J was trimmed by 2 bases and V by 6 bases; bases with no gene match: 9. The CDR3 runs to 15 residues. Germline lookup yields CDR1 MDHEN and CDR2 SYDVKM. CDR3 bases: TGTGCCAGCAGCCTTGACAGGGGTACGGCCTACGAGCAGTACTTC. Its translation is CASSLDRGTAYEQYF.

The genes are TRBV11-2 and TRBJ1-2; tentative D call: TRBD1 (5 bases). The germline CDR1 and CDR2 sequences are SGHAT and FQNNGV. V was trimmed by 1 base and J by 7 bases, leaving 16 bases between them. There are 15 residues in the CDR3. The CDR3 protein is CASSLGNRYPSGYTF. As DNA, the CDR3 is TGTGCCAGCAGCTTAGGAAACAGGTACCCGAGTGGCTACACCTTC. The entire variable domain, with the rest obtained from reference TRBV11-2 and TRBJ1-2, is as follows: EAGVAQSPRYKIIEKRQSVAFWCNPISGHATLYWYQQILGQGPKLLIQFQNNGVVDDSQLPKDRFSAERLKGVDSTLKIQPAKLEDSAVYLCASSLGNRYPSGYTFGSGTRLTVV.

V gene TRBV2 combines with J gene TRBJ2-1; TRBD2 matches at 8 bases. This CDR3 is 14 amino acids long. Germline assignment: CDR1 SNHLY and CDR2 FYNNEI. V shed 9 bases, J shed 6 bases, and the junction held 10 bases outside the gene matches. In DNA, the CDR3 is TGTGCCAGGGCTCGGAGCGGGGGAACCAATGAGCAGTTCTTC. Protein: CARARSGGTNEQFF.

The rearrangement uses TRBV25-1 and TRBJ1-4; D is perhaps TRBD1 (6 bases). From germline, CDR1 is MGHDK and CDR2 SYGVNS. The CDR3 runs 15 residues. V lost 1 base to trimming and J lost 2 bases, with 8 bases between them. The CDR3 spells CASSEWGRTNEKLFF. In DNA form, the CDR3 reads TGTGCCAGCAGTGAATGGGGGCGCACTAATGAAAAACTGTTTTTT. The full variable domain, completed using reference TRBV25-1 and TRBJ1-4, is EADIYQTPRYLVIGTGKKITLECSQTMGHDKMYWYQQDPGMELHLIHYSYGVNSTEKGDLSSESTVSRIRTEHFPLTLESARPSHTSQYLCASSEWGRTNEKLFFGSGTQLSVL.

The chain links TRBV11-3 to TRBJ1-1; no reliable D call. Trimming removed 2 bases at V and 3 bases at J, with 7 bases between. From germline, CDR1 is SGHNT and CDR2 YENEEA. The CDR3 contains 13 residues. The CDR3, as DNA: TGTGCCAGCAGCTTATTTTGGCACACTGAAGCTTTCTTT. Protein: CASSLFWHTEAFF.

The gene calls are TRBV7-9 and TRBJ1-2; 8 bases map to TRBD1. V lost 2 bases to trimming and J lost 6 bases; unmatched junction nucleotides: 8. CDR1 and CDR2 (germline): SEHNR, FQNEAQ (reference sequence). The CDR3 extends over 15 amino acids. In nucleotides, the CDR3 is TGTGCCAGCAGCTTACAGGACAGGGAGGGGAATGGCTACACCTTC. This gives the protein CASSLQDREGNGYTF. Full variable domain (remainder filled in from reference TRBV7-9 and TRBJ1-2): DTGVSQNPRHKITKRGQNVTFRCDPISEHNRLYWYRQTLGQGPEFLTYFQNEAQLEKSRLLSDRFSAERPKGSFSTLEIQRTEQGDSAMYLCASSLQDREGNGYTFGSGTRLTVV.

The rearrangement joins TRBV5-1 to TRBJ2-5; unclear D gene. V lost 1 base, J lost 2 bases, and 6 bases lay in between. CDR1 is SGHRS, CDR2 YFSETQ, per germline. This CDR3 spans 13 amino acids. CDR3 sequence reads: CASSLLGQETQYF. DNA for the CDR3: TGCGCCAGCAGCTTGTTGGGGCAAGAGACCCAGTACTTC.

This rearrangement joins TRBV28 to TRBJ1-4, with D possibly matching TRBD1 (6 bases). This CDR3 is 14 amino acids long. Germline V gene lookup returns CDR1 MDHEN and CDR2 SYDVKM. Deletions cut 3 bases from V and 8 bases from J, with 13 bases between. The CDR3 sequence: CASSLIGGGEKLFF. Here the CDR3 DNA reads TGTGCCAGCAGTTTGATCGGGGGGGGCGAAAAACTGTTTTTT. Supplemented by reference TRBV28 and TRBJ1-4, the full variable domain reads DVKVTQSSRYLVKRTGEKVFLECVQDMDHENMFWYRQDPGLGLRLIYFSYDVKMKEKGDIPEGYSVSREKKERFSLILESASTNQTSMYLCASSLIGGGEKLFFGSGTQLSVL.

The chain employs TRBV5-1 and TRBJ1-3; TRBD1 might be the D (5 bases). The CDR3 has 13 amino acids. CDR1 SGHRS and CDR2 YFSETQ come from the germline V gene. Trimming left V 0 bases short and J 9 bases short, with 10 bases between. Written as DNA, the CDR3 is TGCGCCAGCAGCTTGGAGGGACTTAGCACCATATATTTT. Translated: CASSLEGLSTIYF.

V usage is TRBV25-1 and J usage is TRBJ2-1, with 7 bases fitting TRBD1. The CDR3 has 11 residues. V lost 10 bases to trimming and J lost 8 bases; unmatched junction nucleotides: 5. Germline V CDR1 and CDR2: MGHDK, SYGVNS. CDR3 sequence (DNA): TGTGCCACCAAAGACAGGGATGAGCAGTTCTTC. Protein: CATKDRDEQFF. The full variable domain, with the rest looked up from reference TRBV25-1 and TRBJ2-1, is EADIYQTPRYLVIGTGKKITLECSQTMGHDKMYWYQQDPGMELHLIHYSYGVNSTEKGDLSSESTVSRIRTEHFPLTLESARPSHTSQYLCATKDRDEQFFGPGTRLTVL.

The V and J genes are TRBV28 and TRBJ2-7; D possibly corresponds to TRBD2 (5 bases). Germline V gene lookup returns CDR1 MDHEN and CDR2 SYDVKM. V shed 4 bases and J shed 3 bases, with 13 bases lying between them. This CDR3 spans 14 amino acids. Here the CDR3 reads CASSSSGIFYEQYF. The DNA for the CDR3 is TGTGCCAGCAGTTCTTCCGGGATTTTCTACGAGCAGTACTTC.

This sequence joins TRBV4-1 and TRBJ1-4, with D perhaps TRBD1 (5 bases). Germline CDR1 is MGHRA and CDR2 is YSYEKL. V lost 3 bases to trimming and J lost 0 bases, with 11 bases between them. This CDR3 region has 16 residues. The CDR3 reads CASSQGRRATNEKLFF. Here the CDR3 DNA reads TGCGCCAGCAGCCAGGGACGTCGTGCAACTAATGAAAAACTGTTTTTT.

In this sample, this clone turned up a few times. The J gene is TRBJ2-7, the V gene TRBV10-3; 10 bases are shared with TRBD2. V lost 9 bases to trimming and J lost 4 bases; unmatched junction nucleotides: 9. There are 14 residues in the CDR3. Germline assignment: CDR1 ENHRY and CDR2 SYGVKD. The DNA of the CDR3 is TGTGCCATACAGGCTAGCGGGGGAGGTTACGAGCAGTACTTC. This translates into CAIQASGGGYEQYF.

The chain has TRBV5-4 and TRBJ2-5, with TRBD2 identical over 11 bases. Germline-derived CDR1 and CDR2 are SGHNT and YYREEE (reference sequence). There are 14 residues in the CDR3. Unmatched junction bases numbered 3, after V lost 4 bases and J lost 4 bases. The CDR3 DNA reads TGTGCCAGCAGCAAGGGGACTAGCGGAGAGACCCAGTACTTC. This codes for CASSKGTSGETQYF.

This clone was seen only a few times. This CDR3 reads CASSPHRGMPREAFF. Written as DNA, the CDR3 is TGTGCCAGCAGCCCCCACAGGGGGATGCCCCGGGAAGCTTTCTTT. The V gene is TRBV11-3, the J gene TRBJ1-1, with 8 bases aligning to TRBD1. The J segment lost 8 bases and the V segment lost 5 bases, leaving 13 bases of the junction unmatched. The V gene's germline CDR1 is SGHNT and CDR2 YENEEA. The CDR3 has 15 amino acids.

This clone was found once. V and J are TRBV5-6 and TRBJ1-2, with 9 bases that match TRBD1. The J segment lost 6 bases and the V segment lost 4 bases, leaving 4 bases of the junction unmatched. The CDR3 sequence is 13 residues long. The germline V gene encodes CDR1 SGHDT and CDR2 YYEEEE. This chain's CDR3 is CASSTTGGHGYTF. DNA for the CDR3: TGTGCCAGCAGCACGACAGGGGGGCATGGCTACACCTTC.

This rearrangement joins TRBV27 to TRBJ1-2; D not certain. This CDR3 is built from 20 residues. CDR1 is MNHEY, CDR2 SMNVEV, per germline (reference sequence). Trimming cost V 6 bases and J 3 bases, with 32 bases left between them. The CDR3 DNA reads TGTGCCAGCAGCTCCCTTTCGTTCCCAGTACTCCGACGGGATGACTATGGCTACACCTTC. Amino acids: CASSSLSFPVLRRDDYGYTF.

This chain links TRBV4-3 with TRBJ2-4, with D unresolved. Trimming took off 0 bases at V and 0 bases at J, with 3 bases between the two ends. Germline CDR1 LGHNA, CDR2 YSLEER. The CDR3 has 14 amino acids. The CDR3 sequence is CASSQDLAKNIQYF. The CDR3 bases are TGCGCCAGCAGCCAAGACCTAGCCAAAAACATTCAGTACTTC.

This chain connects TRBV6-5 to TRBJ1-2; 12 nucleotides match TRBD1. Germline V gives CDR1 MNHEY, CDR2 SVGAGI. After removal of 5 bases from V and 6 bases from J, the junction contained 4 bases not matched to a gene. This CDR3 comprises 14 residues. The CDR3 here is CASSPGQGAHGYTF. CDR3 nucleotides: TGTGCCAGCAGTCCGGGACAGGGGGCACATGGCTACACCTTC.

CDR3 nucleotides: TGTGCAAGTCGCTACGCCTCGGGACAGCCCCTGGGGTGGGATCAGCCCCAGCATTTT. Its protein is CASRYASGQPLGWDQPQHF. J is TRBJ1-5 and V is TRBV12-2; TRBD1, the D gene given by the table, was not confirmed from the DNA. TRBV12-2 is assigned pseudogene status. The CDR3 spans 19 residues.